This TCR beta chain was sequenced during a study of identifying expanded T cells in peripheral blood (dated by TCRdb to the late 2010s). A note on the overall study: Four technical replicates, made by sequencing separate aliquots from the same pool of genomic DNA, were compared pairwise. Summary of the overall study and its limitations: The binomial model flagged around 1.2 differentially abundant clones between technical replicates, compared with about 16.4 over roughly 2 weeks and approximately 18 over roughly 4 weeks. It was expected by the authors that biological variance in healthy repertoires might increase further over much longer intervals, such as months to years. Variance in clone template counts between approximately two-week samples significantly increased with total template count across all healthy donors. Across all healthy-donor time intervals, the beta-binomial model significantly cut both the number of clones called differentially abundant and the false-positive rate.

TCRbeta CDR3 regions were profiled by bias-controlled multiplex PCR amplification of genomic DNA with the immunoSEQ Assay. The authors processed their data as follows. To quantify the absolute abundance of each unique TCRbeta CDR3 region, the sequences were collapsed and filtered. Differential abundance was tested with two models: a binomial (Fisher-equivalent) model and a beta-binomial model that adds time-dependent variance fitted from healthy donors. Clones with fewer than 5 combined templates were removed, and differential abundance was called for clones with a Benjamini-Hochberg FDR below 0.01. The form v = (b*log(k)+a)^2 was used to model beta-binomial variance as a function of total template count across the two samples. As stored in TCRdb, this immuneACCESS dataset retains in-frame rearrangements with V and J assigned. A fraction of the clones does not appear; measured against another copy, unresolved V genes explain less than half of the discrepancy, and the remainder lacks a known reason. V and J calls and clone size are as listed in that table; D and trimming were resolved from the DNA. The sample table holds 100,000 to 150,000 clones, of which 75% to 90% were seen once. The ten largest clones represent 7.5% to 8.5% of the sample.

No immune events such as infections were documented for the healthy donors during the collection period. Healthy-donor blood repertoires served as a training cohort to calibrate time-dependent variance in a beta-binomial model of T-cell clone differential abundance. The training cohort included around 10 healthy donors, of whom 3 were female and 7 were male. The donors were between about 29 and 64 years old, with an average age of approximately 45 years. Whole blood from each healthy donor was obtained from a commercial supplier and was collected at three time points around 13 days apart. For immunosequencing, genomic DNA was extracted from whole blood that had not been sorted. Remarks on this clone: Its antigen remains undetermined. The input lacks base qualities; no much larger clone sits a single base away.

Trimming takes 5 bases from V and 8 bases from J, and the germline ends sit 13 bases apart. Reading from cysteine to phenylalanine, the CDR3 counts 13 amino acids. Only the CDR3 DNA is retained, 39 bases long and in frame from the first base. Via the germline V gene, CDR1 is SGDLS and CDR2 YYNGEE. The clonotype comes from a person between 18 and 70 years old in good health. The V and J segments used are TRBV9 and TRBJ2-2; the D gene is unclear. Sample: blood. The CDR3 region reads CASSSGSFGELFF. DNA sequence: TGTGCCAGCAGTTCAGGATCTTTTGGGGAGCTGTTTTTT.